Below are 4 T cell receptor beta chains sequenced from a single sample in a study of blood T cell repertoires in COVID-19. Produced via immunoSEQ multiplex PCR; TCRdb's table is partial and in-frame only. The table has roughly 340,000 clones, 75% to 90% seen once; the top ten hold 1%. Sequencing input: PBMCs or T cells enriched from blood (not recorded which). The receptors originated from a man in his late teens or twenties who had recovered from COVID-19.

The chain couples TRBV12-5 to TRBJ1-1, with 10 bases fitting TRBD1. There are 15 residues in the CDR3. Trimming took 4 bases from V and 7 from J; bases not matched to a gene: 9. Germline V gene sequence: CDR1 LGHNT, CDR2 FRNRAP. In DNA, the CDR3 is TGTGCTAGTGGTTCGGGAGGACAGGGGGATGGTGAAGCTTTCTTT. The encoded protein is CASGSGGQGDGEAFF. Full variable domain (outside the CDR3, taken from reference TRBV12-5 and TRBJ1-1): DARVTQTPRHKVTEMGQEVTMRCQPILGHNTVFWYRQTMMQGLELLAYFRNRAPLDDSGMPKDRFSAEMPDATLATLKIQPSEPRDSAVYFCASGSGGQGDGEAFFGQGTRLTVV.

The CDR3 is CAREDRINSPLHF. CDR3 bases: TGTGCCAGAGAGGACAGAATTAATTCACCCCTCCACTTT. This chain uses TRBV2 with TRBJ1-6; D possibly corresponds to TRBD1 (6 bases). The CDR3 totals 13 residues. The germline gives CDR1 SNHLY, CDR2 FYNNEI. V was shortened by 9 bases and J by 6 bases, with 12 bases between the two germline ends.

This sequence joins TRBV18 and TRBJ1-4, with D hard to call. The V end was cut by 4 bases, the J end by 4 bases, with 13 bases between. This CDR3 is built from 15 residues. Germline CDR1 and CDR2: KGHSH and LQKENI. DNA for the CDR3: TGTGCCAGCTCACGTACAGTGACCAATAATGAAAAACTGTTTTTT. Encoded protein: CASSRTVTNNEKLFF.

This sequence joins TRBV6-5 and TRBJ1-2; 8 bases align to TRBD1. The CDR3 has 13 amino acids. J was trimmed by 3 bases and V by 10 bases; bases with no gene match: 7. Germline V CDR1 and CDR2: MNHEY, SVGAGI. The chain's CDR3 is CATNPGGYYGYTF. CDR3 bases: TGTGCCACTAACCCAGGGGGCTACTATGGCTACACCTTC.